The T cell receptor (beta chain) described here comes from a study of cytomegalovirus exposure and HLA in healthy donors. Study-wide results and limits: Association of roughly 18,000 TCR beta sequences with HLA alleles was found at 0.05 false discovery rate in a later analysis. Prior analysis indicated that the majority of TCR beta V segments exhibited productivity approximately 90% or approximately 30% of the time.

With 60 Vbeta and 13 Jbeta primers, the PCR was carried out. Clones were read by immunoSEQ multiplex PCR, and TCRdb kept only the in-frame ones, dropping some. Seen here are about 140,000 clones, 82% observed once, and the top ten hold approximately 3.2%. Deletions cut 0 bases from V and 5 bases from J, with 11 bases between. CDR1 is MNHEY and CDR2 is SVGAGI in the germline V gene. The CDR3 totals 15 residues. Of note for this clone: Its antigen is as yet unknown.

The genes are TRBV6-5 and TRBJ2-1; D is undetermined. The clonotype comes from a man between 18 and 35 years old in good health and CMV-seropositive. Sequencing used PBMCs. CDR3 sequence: CASSYSKGTNNEQFF. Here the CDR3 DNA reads TGTGCCAGCAGTTACTCGAAAGGTACTAACAATGAGCAGTTCTTC.